This T cell receptor (beta chain) was identified during a study of T-cell reconstitution after alpha-beta-depleted transplantation in children. It was with unique molecular identifiers that the TCRbeta library was prepared. TCRdb re-called the PCR reads through MiXCR, storing one row per CDR3 protein. This sample has a few hundred thousand distinct CDR3 sequences, with around 18% found just once. Germline V gene data show CDR1 as SGHVS and CDR2 as FNYEAQ. V was cut by 5 bases and J by 7 bases, with 14 bases left in between. The CDR3 is 13 residues long. The source material was PBMCs from the stem cell graft donor, sampled from the stem cell graft. The chain links TRBV7-6 to TRBJ2-5; D possibly corresponds to TRBD2 (6 bases). The source is a human donor who donated a stem cell graft to a child with acute lymphoblastic leukemia. CDR3 sequence (DNA): TGTGCCAGCAGCGCTGGCGGGGTCGGGACCCAGTACTTC. Translated, it gives CASSAGGVGTQYF.